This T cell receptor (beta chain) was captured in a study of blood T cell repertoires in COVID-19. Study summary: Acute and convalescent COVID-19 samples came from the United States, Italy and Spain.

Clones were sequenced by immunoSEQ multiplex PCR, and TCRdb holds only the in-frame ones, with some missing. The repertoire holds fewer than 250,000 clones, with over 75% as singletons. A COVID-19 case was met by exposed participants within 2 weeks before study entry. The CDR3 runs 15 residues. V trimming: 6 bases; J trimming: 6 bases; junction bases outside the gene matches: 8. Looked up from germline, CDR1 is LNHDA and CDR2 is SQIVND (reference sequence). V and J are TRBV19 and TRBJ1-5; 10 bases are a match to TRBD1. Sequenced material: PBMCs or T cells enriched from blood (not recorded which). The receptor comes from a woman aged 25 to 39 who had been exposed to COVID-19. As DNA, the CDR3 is TGTGCCAGTAGCCGCCGGGACAGGGGCATTCAGCCCCAGCATTTT. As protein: CASSRRDRGIQPQHF.